Presented here are 24 T cell receptor beta chains from one specimen sequenced in a study of blood T cell repertoires in COVID-19. The assay was immunoSEQ multiplex PCR, and TCRdb's table has in-frame clones only and misses some. The sample shows about 240,000 clones, just under 85% of them seen only once. Sequencing was done on a sample of peripheral blood. The receptors stem from an elderly woman with acute or convalescent COVID-19.

This chain links TRBV28 with TRBJ1-1; TRBD1 agrees at 7 bases. This CDR3 contains 15 residues. J was trimmed by 1 base and V by 3 bases; bases with no gene match: 5. CDR1 MDHEN and CDR2 SYDVKM come from the germline V gene. The CDR3 protein is CASSFMTGRNTEAFF. CDR3 coding DNA: TGTGCCAGCAGTTTTATGACAGGGAGGAACACTGAAGCTTTCTTT.

The V call is TRBV6-5, the J call TRBJ2-5, with a possible D match to TRBD2 (7 bases). Germline-derived CDR1 and CDR2 are MNHEY and SVGAGI. Trimming removed 8 bases at V and 4 bases at J, with 17 bases between. This CDR3 region has 14 residues. The CDR3 spells CASDVGGLGETQYF. The CDR3 DNA is TGTGCCAGCGATGTGGGGGGGCTGGGAGAGACCCAGTACTTC.

This chain joins TRBV6-1 and TRBJ1-2, with D unclear. Germline V gene sequence: CDR1 MNHNS, CDR2 SASEGT. There are 14 residues in the CDR3. The V gene lost 0 bases and the J gene lost 4 bases, with 9 bases spanning the gap. In DNA form, the CDR3 reads TGTGCCAGCAGTGAAGCGGCGGGAGCCTATGGCTACACCTTC. Translating gives CASSEAAGAYGYTF.

The chain uses TRBV5-4 and TRBJ2-7; D is ambiguous. Trimming stripped 4 bases from V and 4 bases from J, with 6 bases between. CDR1 SGHNT and CDR2 YYREEE come from the germline V gene (reference sequence). This CDR3 region has 11 residues. The CDR3 here is CASSLNYEQYF. CDR3 coding DNA: TGTGCCAGCAGCCTAAATTACGAGCAGTACTTC.

The chain carries TRBV19 and TRBJ1-3; 7 positions agree with TRBD1. The CDR3 covers 19 residues. Losses at the gene ends were 3 bases for V and 4 bases for J; bases not matched to a gene: 18. CDR1 LNHDA and CDR2 SQIVND come from the germline V gene (reference sequence). The CDR3 coding sequence is TGTGCCAGTAGTATCGCCCCGACCAGACAGGGCCGCCTGGGAAACACCATATATTTT. Translating it yields CASSIAPTRQGRLGNTIYF.

The V and J genes are TRBV5-4 and TRBJ2-1, with TRBD1 matching over 9 bases. With 6 bases clipped from V and 8 bases from J, the junction kept 9 bases outside the gene matches. The CDR3 loop spans 14 amino acids. Germline V CDR1 and CDR2: SGHNT, YYREEE (reference sequence). The CDR3 loop is CASKPTGGGYEQFF. CDR3 nucleotide sequence: TGTGCCAGCAAACCTACAGGGGGCGGGTATGAGCAGTTCTTC.

Only a few counts were recorded for this clone. The rearrangement joins TRBV10-3 to TRBJ1-2; weak D call: TRBD1 (6 bases). The germline V gene has CDR1 ENHRY and CDR2 SYGVKD. The CDR3 totals 14 residues. Trimming shortened V by 10 bases and J by 4 bases, and 19 bases separated the two germline ends. For the CDR3, the DNA is TGTGCCACCTTAGGGGGGGCTAAAGCCTATGGCTACACCTTC. Translation gives CATLGGAKAYGYTF.

The chain carries TRBV3-1 (or the pseudogene TRBV3-2) and TRBJ1-2, with D possibly being TRBD1 (6 bases). The germline V gene encodes CDR1 LGHDT and CDR2 YNNKEL (reference sequence). The length of the CDR3 is 15 residues. V dropped 1 base and J dropped 4 bases, with 13 bases sitting between them. The CDR3 region has the DNA TGTGCCAGCAGCCAAGGGGTAGGGGGAAGCTATGGCTACACCTTC. It encodes CASSQGVGGSYGYTF.

The chain links TRBV5-1 to TRBJ1-5, with 7 bases aligning to TRBD1. With 4 bases clipped from V and 3 bases from J, the junction kept 7 bases outside the gene matches. Germline CDR1 SGHRS, CDR2 YFSETQ. The CDR3 totals 15 residues. CDR3 DNA: TGCGCCAGCAGCCCAGGGACAGAGGACAATCAGCCCCAGCATTTT. Translated, it gives CASSPGTEDNQPQHF.

The CDR3 DNA reads TGTGCCAGCAGTTTCGGACAGAACACTGAAGCTTTCTTT. Translating gives CASSFGQNTEAFF. This sequence joins TRBV6-2 or TRBV6-3 and TRBJ1-1; D is possibly TRBD1 (5 bases). Per the germline V gene, CDR1 is MNHEY and CDR2 is SVGEGT. Trimming removed 4 bases at V and 1 base at J, with 7 bases between. The CDR3 loop spans 13 amino acids.

The sample holds one count of this clone. This sequence joins TRBV29-1 and TRBJ1-2, with D perhaps TRBD1 (6 bases). Trimming pared 2 bases from V and 7 bases from J, leaving 11 bases between. This CDR3 has 12 amino acids. The germline CDR1 and CDR2 sequences are SQVTM and ANQGSEA. The CDR3 coding sequence is TGCAGCGTTGAACAGGGGTTATCTGGCTACACCTTC. Its protein is CSVEQGLSGYTF. Filled out from reference TRBV29-1 and TRBJ1-2, the complete variable domain reads SAVISQKPSRDICQRGTSLTIQCQVDSQVTMMFWYRQQPGQSLTLIATANQGSEATYESGFVIDKFPISRPNLTFSTLTVSNMSPEDSSIYLCSVEQGLSGYTFGSGTRLTVV.

CDR3 sequence: CASRTDSGNTIYF. The CDR3 DNA sequence: TGTGCCAGTAGGACAGACTCTGGAAACACCATATATTTT. V and J are TRBV2 and TRBJ1-3; the D gene is possibly TRBD1 (6 bases). CDR1 SNHLY and CDR2 FYNNEI come from the germline V gene. Trimming shortened V by 9 bases and J by 0 bases, and 9 bases separated the two germline ends. The CDR3 has 13 amino acids.

Turning to this clone: One junction end disagrees with the germline gene, perhaps due to a read error. The rearrangement joins TRBV7-9 to TRBJ1-3; unclear D gene. This CDR3 is built from 14 residues. CDR1 SEHNR and CDR2 FQNEAQ come from the germline V gene (reference sequence). The CDR3 loop reads CASSLAAPGNTIYF. The CDR3 DNA sequence: TGTGCCAGCAGCCTAGCGGCACCTGGAAACACCATATATTTT.

The chain carries TRBV5-4 and TRBJ1-1; TRBD1 matches at 10 bases. Germline CDR1 reads SGHNT; CDR2 reads YYREEE (reference sequence). Unmatched junction bases numbered 4, after V lost 4 bases and J lost 1 base. CDR3 length: 15 amino acids. CDR3 DNA sequence: TGTGCCAGCAGCCATAGACAGGGGGCGAACACTGAAGCTTTCTTT. Translating it yields CASSHRQGANTEAFF.

The V and J genes are TRBV28 and TRBJ2-2; D is ambiguous. This CDR3 has 15 amino acids. Trimming shortened V by 1 base and J by 4 bases, and 10 bases separated the two germline ends. Germline V gene lookup returns CDR1 MDHEN and CDR2 SYDVKM. CDR3 sequence (DNA): TGTGCCAGCAGTTTATCCCCGCAGATCACCGGGGAGCTGTTTTTT. Translated, it gives CASSLSPQITGELFF.

The CDR3 region is CASSPLGPGGTEAFF. CDR3 nucleotides: TGCGCCAGCAGTCCCCTGGGTCCAGGGGGCACTGAAGCTTTCTTT. The chain employs TRBV5-1 and TRBJ1-1, with TRBD1 matching 7 bases. V lost 5 bases, J lost 4 bases, and 11 bases stayed unmatched. The CDR3 consists of 15 residues. Germline V gene lookup returns CDR1 SGHRS and CDR2 YFSETQ.

The CDR3 is CASSESGDRSTDTQYF. The CDR3 DNA is TGCGCCAGCAGTGAGTCCGGGGACAGGAGCACAGATACGCAGTATTTT. J is TRBJ2-3 and V is TRBV10-1; TRBD1 matches 8 bases. Germline CDR1 WNHNN, CDR2 SYGVQD (reference sequence). The CDR3 extends over 16 amino acids. V trimming: 0 bases; J trimming: 0 bases; junction bases outside the gene matches: 2.

This clone has only a few counts. V and J are TRBV28 and TRBJ1-5; D may be TRBD1 (5 bases). Trimming took off 3 bases at V and 9 bases at J, with 21 bases between the two ends. The V gene's germline CDR1 is MDHEN and CDR2 SYDVKM. The length of the CDR3 is 16 residues. The CDR3: CASSFRQTEIRRPQHF. The DNA for the CDR3 is TGTGCCAGCAGTTTCCGCCAGACAGAAATAAGGCGGCCCCAGCATTTT.

The CDR3 DNA follows: TGCGCCAGCAGCGCGGACAAGAACGATAAAAACTCTGGAAACACCATATATTTT. Translated, it gives CASSADKNDKNSGNTIYF. The rearrangement uses TRBV4-1 and TRBJ1-3, with D perhaps TRBD1 (5 bases). This CDR3 is built from 18 residues. V shed 5 bases and J shed 0 bases, with 20 bases lying between them. Germline V lookup: CDR1 MGHRA, CDR2 YSYEKL.

The chain is built from TRBV5-8 and TRBJ1-2; TRBD1 aligns across 11 bases. This CDR3 spans 16 amino acids. The germline gives CDR1 SGHTS, CDR2 YDEGEE. J lost 2 bases, V lost 1 base, and 4 bases had no gene match. Here the CDR3 reads CASSLRDRGRNYGYTF. In DNA form, the CDR3 reads TGTGCCAGCAGCTTGAGGGACAGGGGGAGAAACTATGGCTACACCTTC.

This sequence joins TRBV19 and TRBJ1-5; D gene ambiguous. CDR1 is LNHDA, CDR2 SQIVND, per germline (reference sequence). The CDR3 consists of 13 residues. Trimming removed 3 bases from V and 13 bases from J, with 16 bases in between. Written as DNA, the CDR3 is TGTGCCAGTAGTATGCCACCATCAGCCGGGCAGCATTTT. It encodes CASSMPPSAGQHF.

The chain joins TRBV11-3 to TRBJ1-1, with D hard to call. CDR3 size: 10 residues. V lost 6 bases to trimming and J lost 6 bases, with 5 bases between them. From germline, CDR1 is SGHNT and CDR2 YENEEA. CDR3 DNA: TGTGCCAGCAGTCGTCCTGAAGCTTTCTTT. Translated, it gives CASSRPEAFF. Together with reference TRBV11-3 and TRBJ1-1, the CDR3 gives the full variable domain: EAGVVQSPRYKIIEKKQPVAFWCNPISGHNTLYWYLQNLGQGPELLIRYENEEAVDDSQLPKDRFSAERLKGVDSTLKIQPAELGDSAVYLCASSRPEAFFGQGTRLTVV.

The genes are TRBV27 and TRBJ2-3; TRBD2 aligns across 9 bases. The germline V gene has CDR1 MNHEY and CDR2 SMNVEV (reference sequence). The trim removed 2 bases at V and 2 bases at J, leaving 2 bases unmatched. CDR3 length: 15 residues. The CDR3 is CASSLGTSNTDTQYF. For the CDR3, the DNA is TGTGCCAGCAGTTTAGGGACTAGCAACACAGATACGCAGTATTTT.

The sample holds a few counts of this clone. This rearrangement joins TRBV5-1 to TRBJ2-7; maybe TRBD2 (5 bases). This CDR3 is 14 amino acids long. The germline CDR1 and CDR2 sequences are SGHRS and YFSETQ. Trimming removed 0 bases at V and 6 bases at J, with 13 bases between. CDR3 sequence: CASSLEAGRIEQYF. The CDR3 nucleotides read TGCGCCAGCAGCTTGGAGGCGGGCAGGATCGAGCAGTACTTC. The full variable domain, in which reference TRBV5-1 and TRBJ2-7 provide the parts outside the CDR3, is KAGVTQTPRYLIKTRGQQVTLSCSPISGHRSVSWYQQTPGQGLQFLFEYFSETQRNKGNFPGRFSGRQFSNSRSEMNVSTLELGDSALYLCASSLEAGRIEQYFGPGTRLTVT.